The present TCR beta chain was sequenced within a study of cytomegalovirus exposure and HLA in healthy donors. Donors in the study were healthy people who gave bone marrow. This clone occurred once. The CDR3 consists of 16 residues. Germline CDR1 is ENHRY and CDR2 is SYGVKD. The V and J ends lost 0 bases and 2 bases respectively, with 14 bases between them. Primers for the PCR totalled 60 Vbeta and 13 Jbeta. Clones were read by immunoSEQ multiplex PCR, and TCRdb kept only the in-frame ones, dropping some. The sample records about 190,000 clones, roughly 77% being singletons. Specimen: PBMCs. V and J are TRBV10-3 and TRBJ2-7; D possibly corresponds to TRBD2 (6 bases). This TCR came from a man younger than 40 in good health and CMV-seropositive. The CDR3 spells CAISESPGVAAYEQYF. CDR3 sequence (DNA): TGTGCCATCAGTGAGTCCCCCGGGGTAGCGGCCTACGAGCAGTACTTC.